A selection of T cell receptor delta chains follows, all from one sample in a study of Vδ1+ human thymocytes. TCRdb redid the clone calls on the multiplex PCR reads with CATT. The sample carries tens of thousands of delta-chain clones, about a sixth recorded once. Sequenced sample: Vdelta1+ gamma-delta thymocytes from the thymus. Receptors were obtained from a boy under three years old who had congenital heart surgery. Both conserved end residues are part of each CDR3. D genes are given only for firm matches. A clone size is listed for some rows: how often the clone was seen (once, few, many), or a class if it is expanded.

d_call | j_call | v_call | clone_size | cdr3_nt | cdr3_aa
TRDD3 | TRDJ1 | TRDV1 | . | TGTGCTCTTGGGGAACTTATACCTCCACACATCTTACTGGGGGATACGCTGCCCGATAAACTCATCTTT | CALGELIPPHILLGDTLPDKLIF
TRDD3 | TRDJ1 | TRDV1 | few | TGTGCTCTTGGGGAACTAGCCCCCCAAGGGATACGGGGTACTCTGTACACCGATAAACTCATCTTT | CALGELAPQGIRGTLYTDKLIF
TRDD3 | TRDJ1 | TRDV1 | . | TGTGCTCTTGGCCAACCCATTACTGGGGGGTACACCGATAAACTCATCTTT | CALGQPITGGYTDKLIF
. | TRDJ1 | TRDV1 | few | TGTGCTCTTGGGAATTTCTTCCAACCACGAGCAGGCACCGATAAACTCATCTTT | CALGNFFQPRAGTDKLIF
TRDD3 | TRDJ1 | TRDV1 | . | TGTGCTCTTGGGGAACTTATTTCCTTCTTCTACTGGGGGATAGGGAACACCGATAAACTCATCTTT | CALGELISFFYWGIGNTDKLIF
. | TRDJ1 | TRDV1 | few | TGTGCTCTTGGGACCCCTGGGGCTGGGGACGCCGATAAACCCATCTTT | CALGTPGAGDADKPIF
TRDD3 | TRDJ1 | TRDV1 | . | TGTGCTCTTGGGGTCATTCCGGGGGATCTGGGGTACACCGATAAACTCATCTTT | CALGVIPGDLGYTDKLIF
TRDD3 | TRDJ1 | TRDV1 | few | TGTGCTCTTGGGGAAGGGGGGTACTTGGGGGATAAGGAGTCCACCGATAAACTCATCTTT | CALGEGGYLGDKESTDKLIF
. | TRDJ1 | TRDV1 | . | TGTGCTCTTGGGATTATTCTCCCGGTCACCGATAAACTCATCTTT | CALGIILPVTDKLIF
TRDD2 | TRDJ1 | TRDV1 | few | TGTGCTCTTGGGGAACTTTATTCCTACTTGAGGAGGGACACCGATAAACTCATCTTT | CALGELYSYLRRDTDKLIF
TRDD3 | TRDJ1 | TRDV1 | . | TGTGCTCTTGGGAACCTCCTGGGACACCCCTGGGGGACAAGGGAAGATAAACTCATCTTT | CALGNLLGHPWGTREDKLIF
TRDD3 | TRDJ1 | TRDV1 | few | TGTGCTCTTGGGGCCGCACAAGTACTGGGGGAAGGCGATAAACTCATCTTT | CALGAAQVLGEGDKLIF
TRDD3 | TRDJ1 | TRDV1 | . | TGTGCTCTTGGGGAACCAACGGGTGACGCCCGTGTACTGGGGATATCCGATAAACTCATCTTT | CALGEPTGDARVLGISDKLIF
TRDD3 | TRDJ1 | TRDV1 | . | TGTGCTCTTGGGGAACGGGGGAGGTCGTTGGATTTAATCCATCAAACTGGGGGACTTAGGCCGCCCTCTTGGTACACCGATAAACTCATCTTT | CALGERGRSLDLIHQTGGLRPPSWYTDKLIF
TRDD3 | TRDJ2 | TRDV1 | few | TGTGCTCTTGGGACCCCTACGCGTGAGGACTGGGGGACCGTGACAGCACAACTCTTCTTT | CALGTPTREDWGTVTAQLFF
. | TRDJ1 | TRDV1 | . | TGTGCTCTCGGGCCTTCCTTCGATTTACTGGGAGGTAAACTCATCTTT | CALGPSFDLLGGKLIF
TRDD3 | TRDJ1 | TRDV1 | few | TGTGCTCTTGGGGAAGGGGCTCCCTACTACTGGGGGAGCCGGAAGACTAAACTCATCTTT | CALGEGAPYYWGSRKTKLIF